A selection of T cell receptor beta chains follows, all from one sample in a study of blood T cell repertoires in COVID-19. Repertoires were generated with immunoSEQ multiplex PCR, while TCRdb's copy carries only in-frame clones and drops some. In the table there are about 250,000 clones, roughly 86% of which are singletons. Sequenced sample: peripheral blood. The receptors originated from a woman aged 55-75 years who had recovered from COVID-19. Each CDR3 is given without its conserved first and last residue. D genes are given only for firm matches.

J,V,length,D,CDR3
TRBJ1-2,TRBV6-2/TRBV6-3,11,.,ASSSHEEYGYT
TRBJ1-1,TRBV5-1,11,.,ASRRGLNTEAF
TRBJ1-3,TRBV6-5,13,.,ASITLWSSGNTIY
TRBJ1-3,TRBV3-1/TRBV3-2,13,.,ASSQFILSGNTIY
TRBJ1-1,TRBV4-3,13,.,ASRLLPGENTEAF
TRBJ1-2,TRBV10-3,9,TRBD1,AIEGAYGYT
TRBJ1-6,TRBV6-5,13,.,ASSSHGGPKSPLH
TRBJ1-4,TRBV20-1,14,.,SASVRTLATNEKLF
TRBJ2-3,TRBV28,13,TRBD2,ASSLISSGADTQY
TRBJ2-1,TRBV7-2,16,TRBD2,ASSLRRRGERKVNEQF
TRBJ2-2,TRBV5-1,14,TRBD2,ASRSTGTSGAGELF
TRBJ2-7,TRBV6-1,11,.,ASSEGGSYEQY
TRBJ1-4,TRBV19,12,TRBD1,ASSQQGANEKLF
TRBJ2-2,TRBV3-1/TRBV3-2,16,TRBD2,ASSRPSGGAVHTGELF
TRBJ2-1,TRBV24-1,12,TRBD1,ATSARDRGSEQF
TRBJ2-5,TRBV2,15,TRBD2,ASSEEASGFYLETQY
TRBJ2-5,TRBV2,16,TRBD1,ASRRSTAKGADKETQY
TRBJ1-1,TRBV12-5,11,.,ASAPQENTEAF
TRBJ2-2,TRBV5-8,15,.,ASSYLLGPGSPGELF
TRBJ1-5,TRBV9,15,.,ASSRGGDGRQNQPQH
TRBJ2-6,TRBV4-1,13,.,ASSLGHSGANVLT
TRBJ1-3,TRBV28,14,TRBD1,ASSYGVRGPGNTIY
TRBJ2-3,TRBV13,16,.,ASSPLTTGTTGTDTQY
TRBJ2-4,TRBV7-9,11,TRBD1,ASSLGQGNIQY
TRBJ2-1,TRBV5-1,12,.,ASSLAAGFNEQF
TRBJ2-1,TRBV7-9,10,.,ASKLNHNEQF
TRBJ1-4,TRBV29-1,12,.,SVEGYKGGEKLF
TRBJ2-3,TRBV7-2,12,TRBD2,ASRGTSGGDTQY
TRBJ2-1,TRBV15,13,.,ATSPHKGRNNEQF
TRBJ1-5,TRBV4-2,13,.,ASSREQGSNQPQH
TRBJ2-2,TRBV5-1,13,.,ASSLRGDHTGELF
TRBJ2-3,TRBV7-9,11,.,ASSFAGWDTQY
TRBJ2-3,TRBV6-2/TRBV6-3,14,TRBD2,ASSYGSGGSTDTQY
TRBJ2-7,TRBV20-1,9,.,STGSALEQY
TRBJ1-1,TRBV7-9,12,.,ASSLEQRNTEAF
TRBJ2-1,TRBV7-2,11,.,ASSSSSYNEQF
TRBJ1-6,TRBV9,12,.,ASSATGYNSPLH
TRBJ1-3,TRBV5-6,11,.,AGGSISGNTIY
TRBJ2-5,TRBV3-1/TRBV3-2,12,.,ASRLEGGKETQY
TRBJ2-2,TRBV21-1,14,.,ASSKGDSPYTGELF
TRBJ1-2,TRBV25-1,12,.,ASSEQGYAYGYT
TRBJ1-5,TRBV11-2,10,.,ASSLLNQPQH
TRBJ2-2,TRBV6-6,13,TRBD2,ASTGLAGNTGELF
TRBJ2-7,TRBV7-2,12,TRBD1,ASSQRQGKYEQY
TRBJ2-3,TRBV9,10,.,ASSLRGDTQY
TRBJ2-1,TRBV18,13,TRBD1,ASGPNRGLGNEQF
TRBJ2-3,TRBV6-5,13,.,ASSFRQASTDTQY
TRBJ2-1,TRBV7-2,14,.,ASSLGIWGGAHEQF
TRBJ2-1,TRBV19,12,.,ASSISGSYNEQF
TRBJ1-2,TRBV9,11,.,ASSMLGLGGYT
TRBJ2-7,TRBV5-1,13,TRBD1,ASSSRTGKTYEQY